The T cell receptor (beta chain) described here comes from a study of shared clonotypes between healthy human individuals. For the study at large: The study enrolled a couple of women and a few men aged 18 to 49.

Produced via immunoSEQ multiplex PCR; TCRdb's table is partial and in-frame only. This sample has around 700,000 clones, with around 72% found just once. This CDR3 comprises 15 residues. V lost 5 bases to trimming and J lost 3 bases; unmatched junction nucleotides: 6. Germline values: CDR1 SGHRS, CDR2 YFSETQ. The sequenced material came from memory CD4+ T cells sorted from blood. Subset meaning: CD45RA-negative fraction. The TCR was taken from a woman in her twenties or thirties in good health. The chain uses TRBV5-1 and TRBJ2-4; 9 bases fit TRBD1. For the CDR3, the DNA is TGCGCCAGCAGTGACAGGGGGTACGGCAAAAACATTCAGTACTTC. Translated: CASSDRGYGKNIQYF.